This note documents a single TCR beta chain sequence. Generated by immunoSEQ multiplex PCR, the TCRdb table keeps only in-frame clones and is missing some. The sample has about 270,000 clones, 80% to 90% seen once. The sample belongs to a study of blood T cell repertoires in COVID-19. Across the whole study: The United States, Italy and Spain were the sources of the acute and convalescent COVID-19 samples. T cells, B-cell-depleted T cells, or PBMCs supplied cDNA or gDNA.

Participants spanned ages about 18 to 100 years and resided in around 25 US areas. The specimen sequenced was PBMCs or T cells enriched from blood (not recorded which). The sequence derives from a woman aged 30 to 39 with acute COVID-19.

The CDR3 is CAISESAGGVDEQFF. The CDR3 DNA sequence: TGTGCCATCAGTGAGTCTGCGGGAGGCGTGGATGAGCAGTTCTTC. V gene TRBV10-3 combines with J gene TRBJ2-1; 8 positions match TRBD2. The germline V gene encodes CDR1 ENHRY and CDR2 SYGVKD. The CDR3 spans 15 residues. J was trimmed by 8 bases and V by 0 bases; bases with no gene match: 6.